One and the same sample provided the 15 T cell receptor beta chains below, sequenced in a study of shared T cell receptors in the human thymus. The method was immunoSEQ multiplex PCR; TCRdb's version includes in-frame clones alone and lacks a portion of them. The sample contains about 380,000 clones, just under 95% of which appear only once. The specimen was thymocytes. These receptors came from a human donor.

The chain employs TRBV28 and TRBJ2-2, with a possible D match to TRBD1 (5 bases). The V gene lost 6 bases and the J gene lost 4 bases, with 15 bases spanning the gap. CDR1 is MDHEN, CDR2 SYDVKM, per germline. This CDR3 has 15 amino acids. The CDR3 coding sequence is TGTGCCAGCAGATCTCGTCAGGGTGGCACCGGGGAGCTGTTTTTT. Translation gives CASRSRQGGTGELFF.

The chain uses TRBV9 and TRBJ1-1; unclear D gene. There are 13 residues in the CDR3. Germline V CDR1 and CDR2: SGDLS, YYNGEE. The V end lost 4 bases, the J end lost 6 bases, and 13 bases lay between the germline ends. The CDR3 DNA sequence: TGTGCCAGCAGCATGGACCAGTGGTCTGAAGCTTTCTTT. Its translation: CASSMDQWSEAFF. The variable domain in full, completed from reference TRBV9 and TRBJ1-1, reads DSGVTQTPKHLITATGQRVTLRCSPRSGDLSVYWYQQSLDQGLQFLIQYYNGEERAKGNILERFSAQQFPDLHSELNLSSLELGDSALYFCASSMDQWSEAFFGQGTRLTVV.

This chain joins TRBV21-1 and TRBJ2-7; the DNA was not used to check the table's D call, TRBD1. TRBV21-1 is labeled a pseudogene. CDR3 length: 19 residues. CDR3 in DNA: TGTGCCAGCAGCTTCAACCGGCGACAGGGCCCTTATAGCTCCTACGAGCAGTACTTC. It is translated as CASSFNRRQGPYSSYEQYF.

A single count supports this clone. The chain joins TRBV7-2 to TRBJ2-2, with D possibly being TRBD1 or TRBD2 (5 bases each). The germline CDR1 and CDR2 sequences are SGHTA and FQGNSA. V lost 2 bases and J 5 bases, leaving 21 bases between the germline ends. The CDR3 totals 18 residues. The CDR3: CASSLTPTLRWGTGELFF. The CDR3 nucleotides are TGTGCCAGCAGCTTAACCCCTACCCTCAGATGGGGGACCGGGGAGCTGTTTTTT.

V gene TRBV19 combines with J gene TRBJ2-7; tentative D call: TRBD2 (5 bases). The CDR3 is 20 amino acids. Germline V lookup: CDR1 LNHDA, CDR2 SQIVND (reference sequence). Between the trimmed V and J ends, which lost 5 bases and 5 bases, there was a span of 34 bases. The CDR3 reads CASSSLMGSMVGLGLHEQYF. CDR3 nucleotides: TGTGCCAGTAGTTCGCTAATGGGGAGCATGGTGGGGTTGGGCCTCCACGAGCAGTACTTC. Drawing the rest from reference TRBV19 and TRBJ2-7, the complete variable domain is DGGITQSPKYLFRKEGQNVTLSCEQNLNHDAMYWYRQDPGQGLRLIYYSQIVNDFQKGDIAEGYSVSREKKESFPLTVTSAQKNPTAFYLCASSSLMGSMVGLGLHEQYFGPGTRLTVT.

For this clone: The same CDR3 can be traced to other DNA sequences in this sample. The rearrangement joins TRBV5-6 to TRBJ2-1; D is possibly TRBD1 (6 bases). Trimming removed 0 bases from V and 1 base from J, with 8 bases in between. Germline-derived CDR1 and CDR2 are SGHDT and YYEEEE. The CDR3 consists of 15 residues. CDR3 nucleotides: TGTGCCAGCAGCTTGGTCAGGGGATCCTACAATGAGCAGTTCTTC. Protein sequence: CASSLVRGSYNEQFF.

The chain recombines TRBV10-1 with TRBJ2-5; the D gene is possibly TRBD2 (6 bases). This CDR3 comprises 14 residues. The germline V gene encodes CDR1 WNHNN and CDR2 SYGVQD (reference sequence). V was cut by 3 bases and J by 3 bases, with 11 bases left in between. The CDR3 is CASSDPTREETQYF. The CDR3 nucleotides are TGCGCCAGCAGTGACCCGACTAGGGAAGAGACCCAGTACTTC.

V gene TRBV11-3 combines with J gene TRBJ2-1; the match to TRBD1 covers 9 bases. The germline V gene has CDR1 SGHNT and CDR2 YENEEA. V gave up 4 bases and J gave up 10 bases; unmatched junction bases: 8. This CDR3 spans 14 amino acids. CDR3 bases: TGTGCCAGCAGCTACCGGGACAGGGCGGGCGAGCAGTTCTTC. This sequence encodes CASSYRDRAGEQFF.

The rearrangement joins TRBV7-2 to TRBJ1-1; 8 nucleotides agree with TRBD1. V lost 2 bases, J lost 3 bases, and 11 bases stayed unmatched. The CDR3 is 17 residues long. Germline V gives CDR1 SGHTA, CDR2 FQGNSA. The CDR3 nucleotides read TGTGCCAGCAGCTTACTACCAGGGGGCAATGGGGACACTGAAGCTTTCTTT. As protein: CASSLLPGGNGDTEAFF.

This chain links TRBV7-9 with TRBJ2-2; D unresolved. Trimming removed 3 bases from V and 0 bases from J, with 8 bases in between. Germline V gives CDR1 SEHNR, CDR2 FQNEAQ (reference sequence). This CDR3 is built from 15 residues. CDR3: CASSLGRSNTGELFF. The CDR3 coding sequence is TGTGCCAGCAGCTTGGGCAGGTCGAACACCGGGGAGCTGTTTTTT.

The chain carries TRBV29-1 and TRBJ2-7; 9 bases are a match to TRBD2. This CDR3 is built from 15 residues. Trimming removed 7 bases from V and 1 base from J; junction bases left unmatched: 11. Germline V gene lookup returns CDR1 SQVTM and CDR2 ANQGSEA. The CDR3 here is CSALQTSGPSYEQYF. DNA for the CDR3: TGCAGCGCCTTACAAACTAGCGGGCCTTCCTACGAGCAGTACTTC.

The rearrangement joins TRBV10-1 to TRBJ1-3; tentative D call: TRBD1 (5 bases). This CDR3 region has 17 residues. Germline CDR1 is WNHNN and CDR2 is SYGVQD (reference sequence). Trimming took 3 bases from V and 2 from J, leaving 17 bases between them. The CDR3 DNA reads as TGCGCCAGCAGTGACGGTAGGTGGGGGAGGGCTGGAAACACCATATATTTT. Translation: CASSDGRWGRAGNTIYF.

V usage is TRBV2 and J usage is TRBJ2-5, with no clear D. The CDR3 loop spans 9 amino acids. The V end was cut by 10 bases, the J end by 5 bases, with 5 bases between. CDR1 and CDR2 (germline): SNHLY, FYNNEI. The CDR3 protein is CATVETQYF. The CDR3 nucleotides read TGTGCCACGGTCGAGACCCAGTACTTC. The full variable domain, completed using reference TRBV2 and TRBJ2-5, is EPEVTQTPSHQVTQMGQEVILRCVPISNHLYFYWYRQILGQKVEFLVSFYNNEISEKSEIFDDQFSVERPDGSNFTLKIRSTKLEDSAMYFCATVETQYFGPGTRLLVL.

CDR3 nucleotide sequence: TGTGCCAGCAGTCGTGGAGAATCCTACGAGCAGTACTTC. Amino acid sequence: CASSRGESYEQYF. The chain carries TRBV28 and TRBJ2-5, with unresolved D. The J call may be mistaken, given a closer DNA end match to TRBJ2-7. Per the germline V gene, CDR1 is MDHEN and CDR2 is SYDVKM. CDR3 length equals 13 residues.

This clone turned up a few times. V gene TRBV28 combines with J gene TRBJ1-5; a possible D gene is TRBD1 (5 bases). The CDR3 has 13 residues. CDR1 is MDHEN and CDR2 is SYDVKM in the germline V gene. Trimming took off 4 bases at V and 6 bases at J, with 10 bases between the two ends. Here the CDR3 DNA reads TGTGCCAGCAGTTCCCAGGGAGGTCAGCCCCAGCATTTT. Its translation is CASSSQGGQPQHF.